Following are 5 T cell receptor beta chains from one sample sequenced in a study of T cell responses to AZD1222 COVID-19 vaccine. Sequenced by immunoSEQ multiplex PCR; TCRdb stores in-frame clones only, minus some. The data show 100,000 to 120,000 clones, with about nine tenths seen just once and about 8.3% held by the top ten. The starting material was peripheral blood, obtained on day 0 of AZD1222 vaccination. The receptors come from an adult in good health.

The CDR3 sequence is CAWSSGGSGNTIYF. CDR3 nucleotides: TGTGCCTGGAGTTCGGGGGGGTCTGGAAACACCATATATTTT. The chain combines TRBV30 with TRBJ1-3; D might be TRBD1 (5 bases). This CDR3 spans 14 amino acids. CDR1 and CDR2 from the germline V gene are GTSNPN and SVGIG (reference sequence). V gave up 2 bases and J gave up 1 base, with 9 bases separating them.

The genes are TRBV6-5 and TRBJ1-2; D may be TRBD1 (5 bases). The CDR3 runs 14 residues. From germline, CDR1 is MNHEY and CDR2 SVGAGI. The germline V and J ends were trimmed by 6 bases and 4 bases, with 15 bases remaining between them. The CDR3 nucleotides read TGTGCCAGCAGCTCTGGACAACGCTCCTATGGCTACACCTTC. It specifies CASSSGQRSYGYTF.

J is TRBJ2-7 and V is TRBV5-6, with TRBD1 matching over 12 bases. The CDR3 is 18 amino acids. V lost 4 bases and J lost 3; bases outside the gene matches: 14. CDR1 SGHDT and CDR2 YYEEEE come from the germline V gene. CDR3 coding DNA: TGTGCCAGCAGCGCCGGGACAGGGGGCGACCTCTTGAACTACGAGCAGTACTTC. Its protein is CASSAGTGGDLLNYEQYF.

This clone has just a few counts. The rearrangement links TRBV3-1 (or the pseudogene TRBV3-2) to TRBJ1-3; unclear D gene. Trimming took off 1 base at V and 4 bases at J, with 11 bases between the two ends. The CDR3 spans 15 residues. Germline V gene data show CDR1 as LGHDT and CDR2 as YNNKEL (reference sequence). The CDR3 protein is CASSQGGSVGNTIYF. CDR3 nucleotides: TGTGCCAGCAGCCAAGGAGGGTCGGTCGGAAACACCATATATTTT.

The CDR3 protein is CASSSKGGYEQYF. Written as DNA, the CDR3 is TGTGCCAGCAGCTCGAAAGGGGGATACGAGCAGTACTTC. This sequence joins TRBV3-1 (or the pseudogene TRBV3-2) and TRBJ2-7, with D possibly TRBD1 on 6 matching bases. V was trimmed by 5 bases and J by 4 bases, leaving 12 bases between them. Germline V lookup: CDR1 LGHDT, CDR2 YNNKEL (reference sequence). The CDR3 has 13 amino acids.